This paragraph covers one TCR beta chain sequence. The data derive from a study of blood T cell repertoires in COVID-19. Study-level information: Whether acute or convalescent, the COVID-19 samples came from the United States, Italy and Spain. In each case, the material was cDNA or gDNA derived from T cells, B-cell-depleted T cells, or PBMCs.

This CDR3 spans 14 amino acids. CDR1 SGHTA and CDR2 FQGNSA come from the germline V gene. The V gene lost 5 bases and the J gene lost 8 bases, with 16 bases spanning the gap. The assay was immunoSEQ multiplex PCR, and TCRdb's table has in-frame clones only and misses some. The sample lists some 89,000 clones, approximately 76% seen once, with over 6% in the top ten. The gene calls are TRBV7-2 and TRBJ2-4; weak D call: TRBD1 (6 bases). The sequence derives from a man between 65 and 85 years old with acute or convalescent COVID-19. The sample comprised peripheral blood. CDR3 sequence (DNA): TGTGCCAGCAGCAAGGGGCAGGGGATGGACATTCAGTACTTC. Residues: CASSKGQGMDIQYF.